The 2 T cell receptor beta chains given below trace back to one sample, sequenced in a study of molecular identifiers for immune sequencing clone quantification. Using its own MiXCR run on the PCR reads, TCRdb lists one record per CDR3 protein. The sample records around 460,000 distinct CDR3 sequences, 20% to 25% being singletons. The specimen sequenced was naive CD8+ T cells from blood, with Jurkat cell RNA spiked in. The subset: FACS-sorted CD8+CD4-CCR7+CD45RA+ naive T cells. The receptors shown here come from a human donor in good health. Some libraries in this study had Jurkat cell RNA spiked in.

This clonotype was seen a few times. This rearrangement joins TRBV9 to TRBJ2-3, with TRBD2 matching over 8 bases. The CDR3 covers 17 residues. CDR1 and CDR2 from the germline V gene are SGDLS and YYNGEE. With 4 bases clipped from V and 5 bases from J, the junction kept 15 bases outside the gene matches. In DNA, the CDR3 is TGTGCCAGCAGCCCCGGGGGGGGGACGGGGCTGAAAGATACGCAGTATTTT. This codes for CASSPGGGTGLKDTQYF.

The chain has TRBV10-3 and TRBJ2-1; 8 bases align to TRBD1. Losses at the gene ends were 5 bases for V and 6 bases for J; bases not matched to a gene: 6. The CDR3 extends over 14 amino acids. CDR1 and CDR2 (germline): ENHRY, SYGVKD. The CDR3 here is CAISYDRGGNEQFF. The CDR3 DNA sequence: TGTGCCATCAGTTACGACAGGGGAGGCAATGAGCAGTTCTTC.